The 28 T cell receptor beta chains presented below share a single source sample, sequenced in a study of a mutant IDH1 vaccine in newly diagnosed glioma. These receptors have no known antigen. Time point in this sample: week 11, during vaccination. All doses held 300 ug of mutant IDH1 20-mer peptide, with topical imiquimod. Sequencing used immunoSEQ multiplex PCR; TCRdb keeps in-frame clones, though not all of them. The sample has about 25,000 clones; around 70% are singletons. Source: peripheral blood mononuclear cells (PBMCs), taken from a glioma patient whose treatment included an IDH1 peptide vaccine. The source of these receptors is a man younger than 35 with glioma. Some clones in this sample may be carry-over from other donors' samples.

The genes are TRBV13 and TRBJ2-5, with D unresolved. The V gene lost 3 bases and the J gene lost 2 bases, with 7 bases spanning the gap. The CDR3 is 13 amino acids. CDR1 and CDR2 (germline): PRHDT, FYEKMQ (reference sequence). Here the CDR3 reads CASSFENQETQYF. As DNA, the CDR3 is TGTGCCAGCAGCTTCGAGAATCAAGAGACCCAGTACTTC.

This clone occurred a few times. The chain joins TRBV27 to TRBJ2-7; D unresolved. The V end lost 5 bases, the J end lost 3 bases, and 8 bases lay between the germline ends. Germline values: CDR1 MNHEY, CDR2 SMNVEV (reference sequence). This CDR3 contains 12 residues. The CDR3 reads CASSPNDYEQYF. The CDR3 region has the DNA TGTGCCAGCAGTCCTAATGACTACGAGCAGTACTTC.

This clone was detected only a few times. The chain couples TRBV6-6 to TRBJ1-1; possible D gene TRBD1, 6 bases. The germline V gene encodes CDR1 MNHNY and CDR2 SVGAGI (reference sequence). The CDR3 totals 15 residues. The V end lost 6 bases, the J end lost 2 bases, and 16 bases lay between the germline ends. CDR3 amino acids: CASSPFWGQNTEAFF. The CDR3 DNA reads TGTGCCAGCAGCCCCTTTTGGGGGCAAAACACTGAAGCTTTCTTT.

The chain uses TRBV7-9 and TRBJ2-7; D remains ambiguous. Trimming stripped 5 bases from V and 6 bases from J, with 17 bases between. The CDR3 covers 14 residues. Germline V gene sequence: CDR1 SEHNR, CDR2 FQNEAQ (reference sequence). The CDR3: CASSPWATGGEQYF. DNA of the CDR3: TGTGCCAGCAGCCCCTGGGCCACGGGCGGCGAGCAGTACTTC.

The chain carries TRBV5-6 and TRBJ2-5; 8 bases are shared with TRBD2. Per germline, CDR1 SGHDT and CDR2 YYEEEE. The CDR3 totals 15 residues. Germline trimming cut 3 bases from V and 4 bases from J; bases unmatched to any gene: 8. CDR3 region: CASSSRTSRGETQYF. The CDR3 DNA reads TGTGCCAGCAGCTCCCGGACTAGCCGAGGAGAGACCCAGTACTTC. The full variable domain, with the rest looked up from reference TRBV5-6 and TRBJ2-5, is DAGVTQSPTHLIKTRGQQVTLRCSPKSGHDTVSWYQQALGQGPQFIFQYYEEEERQRGNFPDRFSGHQFPNYSSELNVNALLLGDSALYLCASSSRTSRGETQYFGPGTRLLVL.

The V call is TRBV7-2, the J call TRBJ1-5; D is perhaps TRBD1 (5 bases). Trimming shortened V by 2 bases and J by 1 base, and 9 bases separated the two germline ends. The length of the CDR3 is 15 residues. Per the germline V gene, CDR1 is SGHTA and CDR2 is FQGNSA. CDR3: CASSLMGQSNQPQHF. The CDR3 DNA reads TGTGCCAGCAGCTTAATGGGGCAGAGCAATCAGCCCCAGCATTTT.

The chain recombines TRBV19 with TRBJ2-5; TRBD2 might be the D (7 bases). The CDR3 sequence is 15 residues long. Germline V gene data show CDR1 as LNHDA and CDR2 as SQIVND (reference sequence). V lost 2 bases and J lost 5, with 15 bases in between. CDR3 protein: CASSIRGAEGETQYF. CDR3 DNA sequence: TGTGCCAGTAGTATACGGGGGGCGGAGGGGGAGACCCAGTACTTC.

The J gene is TRBJ1-3, the V gene TRBV15; TRBD1 aligns across 7 bases. This CDR3 spans 16 amino acids. Germline CDR1 is LNHNV and CDR2 is YYDKDF (reference sequence). The V gene end was trimmed by 2 bases and the J gene end by 2 bases; junction bases not matched to a gene: 6. CDR3 amino acids: CATSRTFQGAGNTIYF. Here the CDR3 DNA reads TGTGCCACCAGCAGAACTTTTCAGGGGGCTGGAAACACCATATATTTT. The whole variable domain, remainder taken from reference TRBV15 and TRBJ1-3, is DAMVIQNPRYQVTQFGKPVTLSCSQTLNHNVMYWYQQKSSQAPKLLFHYYDKDFNNEADTPDNFQSRRPNTSFCFLDIRSPGLGDTAMYLCATSRTFQGAGNTIYFGEGSWLTVV.

The sample holds a few counts of this clone. The chain is built from TRBV7-9 and TRBJ1-2; 9 bases map to TRBD1. V dropped 6 bases and J dropped 3; count of bases not matched to a gene: 11. The CDR3 runs 16 residues. CDR1 and CDR2 (germline): SEHNR, FQNEAQ (reference sequence). This chain's CDR3 is CASRNLRDRDYYGYTF. The CDR3 coding sequence is TGTGCCAGCAGAAACCTCCGGGACAGGGATTACTATGGCTACACCTTC. The full variable domain, rest sourced from reference TRBV7-9 and TRBJ1-2, is DTGVSQNPRHKITKRGQNVTFRCDPISEHNRLYWYRQTLGQGPEFLTYFQNEAQLEKSRLLSDRFSAERPKGSFSTLEIQRTEQGDSAMYLCASRNLRDRDYYGYTFGSGTRLTVV.

The chain is built from TRBV5-4 and TRBJ1-2; unclear D gene. The CDR3 sequence is 13 residues long. The germline gives CDR1 SGHNT, CDR2 YYREEE (reference sequence). V was shortened by 2 bases and J by 1 base, with 6 bases between the two germline ends. CDR3 protein: CASSFSSNYGYTF. The CDR3 DNA follows: TGTGCCAGCAGCTTTAGTAGTAACTATGGCTACACCTTC. Drawing the rest from reference TRBV5-4 and TRBJ1-2, the complete variable domain is ETGVTQSPTHLIKTRGQQVTLRCSSQSGHNTVSWYQQALGQGPQFIFQYYREEENGRGNFPPRFSGLQFPNYSSELNVNALELDDSALYLCASSFSSNYGYTFGSGTRLTVV.

This chain joins TRBV10-3 and TRBJ2-4; D is perhaps TRBD2 (5 bases). Germline V lookup: CDR1 ENHRY, CDR2 SYGVKD. The ends were cut back, 10 bases at V and 7 bases at J, with 14 bases in the middle. The CDR3 length is 12 residues. The CDR3, as DNA: TGTGCCACCCGGGGTACGGAGAACATTCAGTACTTC. As protein: CATRGTENIQYF.

V usage is TRBV6-6 and J usage is TRBJ2-5; 7 bases agree with TRBD2. V gave up 8 bases and J gave up 11 bases; unmatched junction bases: 17. The CDR3 has 14 amino acids. From germline, CDR1 is MNHNY and CDR2 SVGAGI (reference sequence). The CDR3 region is CASLGLAGAGEQYF. The CDR3 coding sequence is TGTGCCAGCCTGGGACTGGCGGGAGCGGGTGAGCAGTACTTC.

The genes are TRBV2 and TRBJ2-3, with a possible D match to TRBD1 (6 bases). The germline V gene encodes CDR1 SNHLY and CDR2 FYNNEI. CDR3 length: 12 residues. V was cut by 8 bases and J by 2 bases, with 8 bases left in between. In DNA, the CDR3 is TGTGCCAGCGAGGGGGTCACAGATACGCAGTATTTT. As protein: CASEGVTDTQYF.

V usage is TRBV7-9 and J usage is TRBJ1-2; D ambiguous. The CDR3 totals 14 residues. V lost 5 bases, J lost 2 bases, and 12 bases lay in between. Germline values: CDR1 SEHNR, CDR2 FQNEAQ (reference sequence). CDR3 residues: CASSPLTANYGYTF. In nucleotides, the CDR3 is TGTGCCAGCAGCCCCCTGACGGCGAACTATGGCTACACCTTC.

The rearrangement links TRBV4-3 to TRBJ2-7; D is possibly TRBD1 (6 bases). CDR3 length: 14 residues. From germline, CDR1 is LGHNA and CDR2 YSLEER. V lost 0 bases and J lost 6, with 12 bases in between. The CDR3 protein is CASSQEDRSSEQYF. The CDR3 DNA follows: TGCGCCAGCAGCCAAGAAGACAGGAGTAGCGAGCAGTACTTC.

The rearrangement joins TRBV7-2 to TRBJ2-5; D perhaps matches TRBD2 (5 bases). From germline, CDR1 is SGHTA and CDR2 FQGNSA. Trimming stripped 3 bases from V and 5 bases from J, with 10 bases between. This CDR3 contains 13 residues. CDR3 sequence: CASSFDRGETQYF. The DNA for the CDR3 is TGTGCCAGCAGCTTCGACCGAGGGGAGACCCAGTACTTC.

The sample holds a few counts of this clone. The rearrangement links TRBV18 to TRBJ1-4; D might be TRBD1 (5 bases). The CDR3 is 14 amino acids. Germline V gene data show CDR1 as KGHSH and CDR2 as LQKENI. V lost 3 bases and J 5 bases, leaving 10 bases between the germline ends. CDR3 in DNA: TGTGCCAGCTCACCGCTCGGGGGAAATGAAAAACTGTTTTTT. Translation gives CASSPLGGNEKLFF.

This clone was seen a handful of times. The rearrangement joins TRBV6-1 to TRBJ1-5; tentative D call: TRBD1 (6 bases). Germline V gives CDR1 MNHNS, CDR2 SASEGT. The CDR3 contains 13 residues. CDR3 sequence (DNA): TGTGCTACCGAGGGCAGGGGCCTCGTCGCCCAGCATTTT. Its protein product is CATEGRGLVAQHF.

The rearrangement joins TRBV4-3 to TRBJ2-2, with 10 bases lining up with TRBD2. CDR3 length equals 18 residues. The J segment lost 0 bases and the V segment lost 0 bases, leaving 4 bases of the junction unmatched. CDR1 is LGHNA, CDR2 YSLEER, per germline. The DNA of the CDR3 is TGCGCCAGCAGCCAAGATCGAGCGGGGGGGCCGAACACCGGGGAGCTGTTTTTT. Translated: CASSQDRAGGPNTGELFF.

This sequence joins TRBV19 and TRBJ1-5; D gene ambiguous. The germline CDR1 and CDR2 sequences are LNHDA and SQIVND (reference sequence). V was trimmed by 5 bases and J by 2 bases, leaving 16 bases between them. The CDR3 is made up of 16 amino acids. For the CDR3, the DNA is TGTGCCAGTAGTGCGGACGGCCACGGACGCAATCAGCCCCAGCATTTT. Its translation is CASSADGHGRNQPQHF.

The chain employs TRBV5-6 and TRBJ1-1, with unresolved D. The germline gives CDR1 SGHDT, CDR2 YYEEEE. The CDR3 loop spans 14 amino acids. Trimming took 4 bases from V and 4 from J, leaving 14 bases between them. CDR3 sequence reads: CASSPHGSRTEAFF. CDR3 coding DNA: TGTGCCAGCAGCCCACACGGGTCGCGCACTGAAGCTTTCTTT. Supplemented by reference TRBV5-6 and TRBJ1-1, the full variable domain reads DAGVTQSPTHLIKTRGQQVTLRCSPKSGHDTVSWYQQALGQGPQFIFQYYEEEERQRGNFPDRFSGHQFPNYSSELNVNALLLGDSALYLCASSPHGSRTEAFFGQGTRLTVV.

This clone was observed a single time. This chain uses TRBV7-9 with TRBJ1-1; D is unresolved. The germline V gene has CDR1 SEHNR and CDR2 FQNEAQ (reference sequence). CDR3 length: 15 amino acids. Trimming took 1 base from V and 4 from J, leaving 13 bases between them. CDR3 protein: CASSLGSAMGTEAFF. CDR3 DNA sequence: TGTGCCAGCAGCTTAGGGTCCGCCATGGGCACTGAAGCTTTCTTT.

The CDR3 nucleotides read TGTGCCAGCAGTTCTCCCCCGACAGCCTATGGCTACACCTTC. Its protein is CASSSPPTAYGYTF. This chain joins TRBV27 and TRBJ1-2; TRBD1 might be the D (5 bases). Per germline, CDR1 MNHEY and CDR2 SMNVEV (reference sequence). This CDR3 spans 14 amino acids. Trimming removed 4 bases from V and 4 bases from J, with 13 bases in between.

The rearrangement links TRBV19 to TRBJ1-3; possible D gene TRBD1, 6 bases. Germline V gene sequence: CDR1 LNHDA, CDR2 SQIVND (reference sequence). This CDR3 region has 14 residues. V was cut by 8 bases and J by 2 bases, with 13 bases left in between. CDR3 nucleotide sequence: TGTGCCAGTCAACAGGGATACGCTGGAAACACCATATATTTT. Its protein product is CASQQGYAGNTIYF.

The V call is TRBV14, the J call TRBJ2-5; D perhaps matches TRBD2 (6 bases). The germline gives CDR1 SGHDN, CDR2 FVKESK. Trimming took off 3 bases at V and 9 bases at J, with 14 bases between the two ends. The CDR3 has 13 amino acids. CDR3 amino acids: CASSQGLGTSQYF. CDR3 nucleotides: TGTGCCAGCAGCCAGGGACTGGGGACGTCCCAGTACTTC.

In this sample, this clone turned up a few times. The chain uses TRBV28 and TRBJ2-7; D is unresolved. CDR1 and CDR2 from the germline V gene are MDHEN and SYDVKM. Trimming left V 6 bases short and J 4 bases short, with 16 bases between. The CDR3 runs to 14 residues. In DNA form, the CDR3 reads TGTGCCAGCAGCGTACAAGCTTCCGTATACGAGCAGTACTTC. Residues: CASSVQASVYEQYF.

The chain recombines TRBV12-1 with TRBJ1-2. TRBV12-1 counts as a pseudogene. The CDR3 spans 12 residues. The DNA of the CDR3 is TGTGCCAGCAGCTTTGTCTACTATGGCTACACCTTC. Its translation is CASSFVYYGYTF.

The J gene is TRBJ2-5, the V gene TRBV5-4; tentative D call: TRBD1 (6 bases). The CDR3 sequence is 13 residues long. The germline V gene encodes CDR1 SGHNT and CDR2 YYREEE (reference sequence). V was trimmed by 0 bases and J by 7 bases, leaving 10 bases between them. CDR3: CASSLDRDGTQYF. CDR3 coding DNA: TGTGCCAGCAGCTTGGACAGGGATGGGACCCAGTACTTC.